This T cell receptor (beta chain) was identified during a study of blood T cell repertoires in COVID-19. Germline CDR1 is MNHEY and CDR2 is SVGAGI. Trimming cost V 3 bases and J 0 bases, with 11 bases left between them. The CDR3 has 15 residues. In the source study's methods: Using reference gene primer amplification, nucleated cell counts were estimated. Measured with immunoSEQ multiplex PCR; TCRdb has only the in-frame clones, and not every one. V, J and clone size are taken as reported in that table, and D and trimming were inferred from the DNA itself. The profile shows roughly 160,000 clones, 60% to 85% of them singletons. Followed longitudinally, the Seattle patients had been enrolled during active infection.

The clonotype originates from a woman between 55 and 75 years old with COVID-19, enrolled during active disease. The rearrangement links TRBV6-5 to TRBJ1-2, with a weak D call TRBD1 (6 bases). Sequenced: peripheral blood. CDR3 in amino acids: CASSYNRAANYGYTF. DNA for the CDR3: TGTGCCAGCAGTTATAACAGGGCAGCTAACTATGGCTACACCTTC.